This T cell receptor (beta chain) was profiled in a study of T cells in Graves' hyperthyroidism and ophthalmopathy. Study in general: Peripheral blood was acquired at first diagnosis, ahead of any therapy whatsoever.

This clonotype was observed at least ten times. Its antigen remains unidentified. RNA transcripts served as the template for amplifying TCR beta CDR3 regions. TCR CDR3 regions were first amplified by RT-PCR with HTBI primers. TCRdb reprocessed the multiplex PCR reads via MiXCR and lists one record per CDR3 protein. The sample consists of some 50,000 distinct CDR3 sequences, about half of them appearing once. Regarding the study as a whole: The model identified upcoming ophthalmopathy a median roughly 6.5 months ahead of onset.

This CDR3 contains 14 residues. CDR1 and CDR2 (germline): MDHEN, SYDVKM. V shed 6 bases and J shed 0 bases, with 12 bases lying between them. Sequences were obtained from blood. The sequence was obtained from a woman between 50 and 59 years old with Graves' ophthalmopathy. This rearrangement joins TRBV28 to TRBJ2-7; D is perhaps TRBD2 (6 bases). The CDR3 DNA reads as TGTGCCAGCAGATCCCCCGGGGGCTCCTACGAGCAGTACTTC. Translation: CASRSPGGSYEQYF.